Below, 24 T cell receptor beta chains from the same sample are listed, as sequenced in a study of blood T cell repertoires in COVID-19. Assay: immunoSEQ multiplex PCR; the TCRdb copy retains only in-frame clones and omits some. The data contain some 300,000 clones, 90% of them singletons. Sequenced sample: peripheral blood. These receptor sequences come from a woman in her 50s with COVID-19, enrolled during active disease.

The chain employs TRBV5-1 and TRBJ1-5, with 9 bases that match TRBD1. The CDR3 length is 14 residues. Germline V gene lookup returns CDR1 SGHRS and CDR2 YFSETQ. V shed 4 bases and J 7 bases; nucleotides not matched to a gene: 6. The CDR3 region is CASSPDTGGQPQHF. CDR3 in DNA: TGCGCCAGCAGCCCTGATACAGGGGGCCAGCCCCAGCATTTT.

This chain links TRBV6-5 with TRBJ1-1; 9 nucleotides match TRBD1. Germline values: CDR1 MNHEY, CDR2 SVGAGI. The CDR3 loop spans 14 amino acids. V lost 5 bases and J lost 6; bases outside the gene matches: 7. In DNA form, the CDR3 reads TGTGCCAGCAGTACTCGGACAGGGGCCCCTGAAGCTTTCTTT. It encodes CASSTRTGAPEAFF.

This chain connects TRBV4-2 to TRBJ2-1; 9 bases agree with TRBD2. Per germline, CDR1 LGHNA and CDR2 YNFKEQ. With V trimmed by 7 bases and J by 1 base, 14 bases remained unmatched. The CDR3 consists of 18 residues. The CDR3, as DNA: TGTGCCAGCACCCCAAAGAATCCCCTAGCGGGATCCTACAATGAGCAGTTCTTC. Translated: CASTPKNPLAGSYNEQFF.

This chain joins TRBV4-2 and TRBJ1-5; TRBD1 agrees at 7 bases. With 3 bases clipped from V and 9 bases from J, the junction kept 5 bases outside the gene matches. The CDR3 loop spans 13 amino acids. Per the germline V gene, CDR1 is LGHNA and CDR2 is YNFKEQ. CDR3 bases: TGTGCCAGCAGCCAGAAGACAGGGACGCCCCAGCATTTT. Its protein product is CASSQKTGTPQHF.

The chain joins TRBV3-1 (or the pseudogene TRBV3-2) to TRBJ1-1; D gene ambiguous. The V and J ends lost 4 bases and 8 bases respectively, with 14 bases between them. The CDR3 is 13 amino acids. From germline, CDR1 is LGHDT and CDR2 YNNKEL (reference sequence). The CDR3 loop is CASSPPSGIEAFF. In nucleotides, the CDR3 is TGTGCCAGCAGCCCCCCCTCCGGGATCGAAGCTTTCTTT.

This chain connects TRBV2 to TRBJ2-7; D is perhaps TRBD2 (6 bases). Trimming shortened V by 6 bases and J by 5 bases, and 20 bases separated the two germline ends. This CDR3 is 15 amino acids long. Germline-derived CDR1 and CDR2 are SNHLY and FYNNEI. The CDR3 coding sequence is TGTGCCAGCAGGAAGGAAATGACTAGGAGGGACGAGCAGTACTTC. Translating gives CASRKEMTRRDEQYF.

This rearrangement joins TRBV18 to TRBJ1-1, with 7 bases lining up with TRBD1. The germline gives CDR1 KGHSH, CDR2 LQKENI. The CDR3 length is 16 residues. V shed 4 bases, J shed 3 bases, and the junction held 11 bases outside the gene matches. The CDR3 loop is CASSQTGRQGDTEAFF. DNA of the CDR3: TGTGCCAGCTCACAAACCGGGCGCCAGGGGGACACTGAAGCTTTCTTT. The full variable domain, rest sourced from reference TRBV18 and TRBJ1-1, is NAGVMQNPRHLVRRRGQEARLRCSPMKGHSHVYWYRQLPEEGLKFMVYLQKENIIDESGMPKERFSAEFPKEGPSILRIQQVVRGDSAAYFCASSQTGRQGDTEAFFGQGTRLTVV.

V gene TRBV11-3 combines with J gene TRBJ2-3; 7 bases align to TRBD1. J lost 6 bases, V lost 5 bases, and 11 bases had no gene match. The CDR3 covers 15 residues. Germline values: CDR1 SGHNT, CDR2 YENEEA. The CDR3 spells CASSPDGQVLDTQYF. The CDR3 bases are TGTGCCAGCAGCCCTGACGGACAGGTACTGGATACGCAGTATTTT.

CDR3 region: CSGGQGSYGYTF. The CDR3 nucleotides read TGCAGCGGGGGACAGGGCAGCTATGGCTACACCTTC. This sequence joins TRBV29-1 and TRBJ1-2; 9 nucleotides agree with TRBD1. The CDR3 spans 12 residues. Germline values: CDR1 SQVTM, CDR2 ANQGSEA. V shed 7 bases and J 4 bases; nucleotides not matched to a gene: 4.

The chain carries TRBV27 and TRBJ2-2; TRBD2 aligns across 14 bases. The length of the CDR3 is 16 residues. The V gene end was trimmed by 10 bases and the J gene end by 1 base; junction bases not matched to a gene: 5. Germline CDR1 is MNHEY and CDR2 is SMNVEV (reference sequence). The CDR3 DNA reads TGTGCCATACCCGGGACTAGCGGGAGGAACACCGGGGAGCTGTTTTTT. Translation: CAIPGTSGRNTGELFF.

Many counts were recorded for this clone. The rearrangement uses TRBV9 and TRBJ1-3; D unclear. Trimming removed 0 bases from V and 0 bases from J, with 7 bases in between. The CDR3 sequence is 15 residues long. Per the germline V gene, CDR1 is SGDLS and CDR2 is YYNGEE. The DNA for the CDR3 is TGTGCCAGCAGCGTAGGGCACAGCTCTGGAAACACCATATATTTT. It codes for CASSVGHSSGNTIYF.

V usage is TRBV9 and J usage is TRBJ2-5, with D possibly matching TRBD1 (5 bases). The V gene lost 0 bases and the J gene lost 2 bases, with 11 bases spanning the gap. The germline gives CDR1 SGDLS, CDR2 YYNGEE. The CDR3 runs 15 residues. CDR3 in amino acids: CASSVVPHRQETQYF. CDR3 DNA sequence: TGTGCCAGCAGCGTAGTGCCTCACAGGCAAGAGACCCAGTACTTC.

This clone was counted a single time. The rearrangement links TRBV6-4 to TRBJ1-1, with D possibly TRBD1 on 6 matching bases. Looked up from germline, CDR1 is MRHNA and CDR2 is SNTAGT. The CDR3 loop spans 15 amino acids. V lost 0 bases and J lost 5, with 13 bases in between. The CDR3 coding sequence is TGTGCCAGCAGTGACTCTTGGGGGCCTGGAACTGAAGCTTTCTTT. Protein: CASSDSWGPGTEAFF.

CDR3 amino acids: CASSLGQVDYNEQFF. For the CDR3, the DNA is TGCGCCAGCAGCTTGGGGCAGGTAGATTACAATGAGCAGTTCTTC. The chain links TRBV5-1 to TRBJ2-1, with D uncertain. Germline V gene lookup returns CDR1 SGHRS and CDR2 YFSETQ. The CDR3 totals 15 residues. Between the trimmed V and J ends, which lost 0 bases and 4 bases, there was a span of 11 bases.

The chain joins TRBV27 to TRBJ1-6; D is unresolved. The germline V gene has CDR1 MNHEY and CDR2 SMNVEV (reference sequence). The CDR3 has 16 amino acids. Trimming took 6 bases from V and 0 from J, leaving 12 bases between them. For the CDR3, the DNA is TGTGCCAGCAGCCCCTCGCGGAGCTCCTATAATTCACCCCTCCACTTT. Amino acid sequence: CASSPSRSSYNSPLHF.

This chain uses TRBV11-2 with TRBJ1-3; possibly TRBD1 for D (6 bases). This CDR3 is built from 16 residues. Germline CDR1 SGHAT, CDR2 FQNNGV. V was shortened by 4 bases and J by 3 bases, with 16 bases between the two germline ends. The CDR3 DNA reads TGTGCCAGCAGCTCATCAGGGGTCCCCGGTGGAAACACCATATATTTT. Translation gives CASSSSGVPGGNTIYF.

CDR3 nucleotide sequence: TGCGCCAGCAGCGCAACTCGATGGACAGGGTCTGGAAACACCATATATTTT. Encoded protein: CASSATRWTGSGNTIYF. This chain uses TRBV5-1 with TRBJ1-3; 8 nucleotides line up with TRBD1. The germline V gene encodes CDR1 SGHRS and CDR2 YFSETQ. The junction had 10 bases not matched to a gene; V was cut back by 4 bases and J by 1 base. The CDR3 has 17 amino acids.

V gene TRBV5-4 combines with J gene TRBJ2-3, with 11 bases matching TRBD2. Germline V gene data show CDR1 as SGHNT and CDR2 as YYREEE (reference sequence). The CDR3 is 15 residues long. Trimming at V came to 4 bases and at J to 4 bases, leaving 5 bases not matched to a gene. The CDR3 sequence is CASSLSGGGADTQYF. The CDR3 bases are TGTGCCAGCAGCCTTAGCGGGGGGGGCGCAGATACGCAGTATTTT.

The chain links TRBV9 to TRBJ1-2; D is undetermined. CDR1 and CDR2 (germline): SGDLS, YYNGEE. Trimming shortened V by 0 bases and J by 3 bases, and 12 bases separated the two germline ends. The CDR3 has 15 residues. The CDR3 protein is CASSVGAGQDYGYTF. CDR3 DNA: TGTGCCAGCAGCGTAGGGGCAGGCCAGGACTATGGCTACACCTTC.

This clone was counted once. This chain connects TRBV5-5 to TRBJ1-1, with 12 nucleotides matching TRBD1. Germline CDR1 SGHKS, CDR2 YYEKEE (reference sequence). The length of the CDR3 is 16 residues. The junction had 5 bases not matched to a gene; V was cut back by 0 bases and J by 5 bases. CDR3 coding DNA: TGTGCCAGCAGCTTGGGGGACAGGGGGCTTAGGACTGAAGCTTTCTTT. The encoded protein is CASSLGDRGLRTEAFF.

The V call is TRBV18, the J call TRBJ2-3, with TRBD1 matching over 9 bases. CDR1 and CDR2 (germline): KGHSH, LQKENI. The CDR3 has 16 residues. Trimming took 4 bases from V and 3 from J; bases not matched to a gene: 8. Written as DNA, the CDR3 is TGTGCCAGCTCACTTACGGACAGGGGATGGACAGATACGCAGTATTTT. It specifies CASSLTDRGWTDTQYF.

The V call is TRBV4-2, the J call TRBJ2-7; D is possibly TRBD2 (6 bases). The CDR3 is 17 amino acids. Trimming shortened V by 1 base and J by 6 bases, and 22 bases separated the two germline ends. Germline loops: CDR1 LGHNA, CDR2 YNFKEQ. The CDR3 coding sequence is TGTGCCAGCAGCCAAGTGTCCCCCGGGACTTACCCGATCGAGCAGTACTTC. Residues: CASSQVSPGTYPIEQYF.

This chain uses TRBV11-2 with TRBJ2-7; D ambiguous. The germline CDR1 and CDR2 sequences are SGHAT and FQNNGV. The CDR3 is 13 residues long. Trimming pared 2 bases from V and 7 bases from J, leaving 12 bases between. The CDR3 here is CASSLSAPEEQYF. The CDR3 bases are TGTGCCAGCAGCTTAAGCGCCCCGGAAGAGCAGTACTTC.

The genes are TRBV24-1 and TRBJ1-3; 8 bases fit TRBD1. The CDR3 extends over 15 amino acids. Per the germline V gene, CDR1 is KGHDR and CDR2 is SFDVKD. Unmatched junction bases numbered 6, after V lost 4 bases and J lost 5 bases. CDR3 residues: CATSDGTGSRNTIYF. DNA for the CDR3: TGTGCCACCAGTGACGGGACAGGCAGCCGAAACACCATATATTTT.